The entry below gives a single T cell receptor (beta chain) sequence along with its context. The data derive from a study of blood T cell repertoires in COVID-19. At the level of the study: Samples came from the United States, Italy and Spain, spanning acute and convalescent COVID-19. The cDNA or gDNA used as material had been derived from T cells, B-cell-depleted T cells, or PBMCs.

Original processing methods: It was from reference gene primer amplification that nucleated cell counts were estimated. The data were produced by immunoSEQ multiplex PCR, yet TCRdb's version contains in-frame clones alone and is incomplete. The V and J calls and the clone size are those of that table, but D and trimming were determined from the DNA. This sample has 350,000 or so clones, with around 88% found just once. V gave up 3 bases and J gave up 2 bases; unmatched junction bases: 4. CDR1 and CDR2 from the germline V gene are MGHRA and YSYEKL. The CDR3 sequence is 15 residues long. The clonotype originates from a woman aged 30 to 39 with COVID-19, enrolled during active disease. This chain connects TRBV4-1 to TRBJ1-2, with 9 positions matching TRBD1. The specimen sequenced was peripheral blood. The CDR3 nucleotides are TGCGCCAGCAGCCATGATGGGACAGGGAACTATGGCTACACCTTC. Protein sequence: CASSHDGTGNYGYTF.